Following are 25 T cell receptor beta chains from one sample sequenced in a study of cytomegalovirus exposure and HLA in healthy donors. The primer mix had 60 Vbeta and 13 Jbeta primers. The repertoire was sequenced with immunoSEQ multiplex PCR; TCRdb's copy has only in-frame clones and lacks some. This repertoire shows over 150,000 clones, over 70% found once; its top ten account for about 3.4%. The sample comprised PBMCs. The receptors come from a woman in her forties or fifties in good health and CMV-seropositive.

The rearrangement joins TRBV2 to TRBJ2-3; 10 bases match TRBD2. J lost 6 bases, V lost 8 bases, and 14 bases had no gene match. Germline V gene lookup returns CDR1 SNHLY and CDR2 FYNNEI. This CDR3 region has 16 residues. The CDR3 region has the DNA TGTGCCAGCTCGATTTCGCTAGCGGGGGTTACCGATACGCAGTATTTT. Translating gives CASSISLAGVTDTQYF.

V and J are TRBV28 and TRBJ1-2, with D unresolved. This CDR3 is built from 13 residues. The ends were cut back, 2 bases at V and 3 bases at J, with 7 bases in the middle. Germline values: CDR1 MDHEN, CDR2 SYDVKM. For the CDR3, the DNA is TGTGCCAGCAGTTTAATCGGGGACTATGGCTACACCTTC. Its protein is CASSLIGDYGYTF.

V usage is TRBV7-3 and J usage is TRBJ2-1; D may be TRBD2 (7 bases). Trimming removed 0 bases at V and 8 bases at J, with 23 bases between. Germline-derived CDR1 and CDR2 are SGHTA and FQGTGA. This CDR3 spans 18 amino acids. The CDR3 bases are TGTGCCAGCAGCTTAACCATAACGGGGGGCGGGACTGGGGATGAGCAGTTCTTC. Its protein product is CASSLTITGGGTGDEQFF.

In this sample, this clone turned up a few times. This sequence joins TRBV19 and TRBJ1-5; D is possibly TRBD1 (6 bases). The CDR3 spans 15 residues. The germline gives CDR1 LNHDA, CDR2 SQIVND (reference sequence). V gave up 0 bases and J gave up 6 bases, with 12 bases separating them. Written as DNA, the CDR3 is TGTGCCAGTAGTATAGAGGGGGCACGAAGTCAGCCCCAGCATTTT. It is translated as CASSIEGARSQPQHF.

This rearrangement joins TRBV29-1 to TRBJ2-7; D perhaps matches TRBD1 (6 bases). CDR1 and CDR2 from the germline V gene are SQVTM and ANQGSEA. V was pared by 6 bases and J by 6 bases, with 15 bases between. The CDR3 runs 12 residues. DNA of the CDR3: TGCAGCGTCGGACAGCCGGAAGGCGAGCAGTACTTC. This sequence encodes CSVGQPEGEQYF.

This clone was seen a few times. CDR3 region: CASSPGQAYQPQHF. CDR3 DNA: TGTGCCAGCAGCCCTGGGCAGGCTTACCAGCCCCAGCATTTT. This chain uses TRBV6-6 with TRBJ1-5; no clear D. Between the trimmed V and J ends, which lost 6 bases and 7 bases, there was a span of 16 bases. The CDR3 is 14 amino acids. Germline CDR1 is MNHNY and CDR2 is SVGAGI (reference sequence).

V gene TRBV19 combines with J gene TRBJ2-2, with TRBD1 as a possible D gene (5 bases). V dropped 6 bases and J dropped 9 bases, with 8 bases sitting between them. CDR1 and CDR2 from the germline V gene are LNHDA and SQIVND (reference sequence). The CDR3 has 11 residues. The CDR3 sequence: CASRKGWELFF. CDR3 DNA: TGTGCCAGTAGAAAGGGGTGGGAGCTGTTTTTT.

This clone was seen only a few times. This sequence joins TRBV5-6 and TRBJ2-3, with TRBD1 as a possible D gene (5 bases). The CDR3 consists of 16 residues. V was trimmed by 5 bases and J by 2 bases, leaving 18 bases between them. Germline-derived CDR1 and CDR2 are SGHDT and YYEEEE. Here the CDR3 reads CASSLSTERSTDTQYF. For the CDR3, the DNA is TGTGCCAGCAGTCTTTCGACAGAAAGGTCCACAGATACGCAGTATTTT. The variable domain in full, with the rest retrieved from reference TRBV5-6 and TRBJ2-3, is DAGVTQSPTHLIKTRGQQVTLRCSPKSGHDTVSWYQQALGQGPQFIFQYYEEEERQRGNFPDRFSGHQFPNYSSELNVNALLLGDSALYLCASSLSTERSTDTQYFGPGTRLTVL.

This chain joins TRBV10-3 and TRBJ1-1, with D possibly being TRBD1 (6 bases). The CDR3 runs to 14 residues. The V gene lost 7 bases and the J gene lost 3 bases, with 15 bases spanning the gap. Germline V CDR1 and CDR2: ENHRY, SYGVKD. In nucleotides, the CDR3 is TGTGCCATCAATGCCCGGGGGGCGGACACTGAAGCTTTCTTT. This encodes CAINARGADTEAFF.

The chain combines TRBV10-3 with TRBJ1-2, with 7 bases lining up with TRBD1. The CDR3 consists of 15 residues. V gave up 3 bases and J gave up 4 bases; unmatched junction bases: 8. In germline, CDR1 is ENHRY, CDR2 SYGVKD. DNA for the CDR3: TGTGCCATCAGTGAATCCCGGGACAGTCTCTATGGCTACACCTTC. Translation gives CAISESRDSLYGYTF.

J is TRBJ2-3 and V is TRBV6-5; 10 nucleotides agree with TRBD2. The germline V gene has CDR1 MNHEY and CDR2 SVGAGI. There are 15 residues in the CDR3. V was pared by 6 bases and J by 6 bases, with 9 bases of the junction left unmatched. Here the CDR3 reads CASSRSSGRADTQYF. In DNA, the CDR3 is TGTGCCAGCAGCCGTTCTAGCGGGAGAGCGGATACGCAGTATTTT.

The chain couples TRBV28 to TRBJ2-1, with a tentative D call TRBD2 (5 bases). Deletions cut 3 bases from V and 3 bases from J, with 12 bases between. The CDR3 consists of 15 residues. Germline V gives CDR1 MDHEN, CDR2 SYDVKM. The CDR3 DNA is TGTGCCAGCAGTTTGGCGGGTTACGGCTACAATGAGCAGTTCTTC. It translates to CASSLAGYGYNEQFF.

V usage is TRBV2 and J usage is TRBJ1-2; 10 bases fit TRBD1. The J segment lost 8 bases and the V segment lost 0 bases, leaving 3 bases of the junction unmatched. This CDR3 region has 14 residues. Germline V CDR1 and CDR2: SNHLY, FYNNEI. CDR3 protein: CASSEATGGEGYTF. For the CDR3, the DNA is TGTGCCAGCAGTGAAGCGACAGGGGGCGAGGGCTACACCTTC. Full variable domain (rest looked up from reference TRBV2 and TRBJ1-2): EPEVTQTPSHQVTQMGQEVILRCVPISNHLYFYWYRQILGQKVEFLVSFYNNEISEKSEIFDDQFSVERPDGSNFTLKIRSTKLEDSAMYFCASSEATGGEGYTFGSGTRLTVV.

The V and J genes are TRBV27 and TRBJ1-5; the D is unclear. The V gene lost 2 bases and the J gene lost 0 bases, with 8 bases spanning the gap. The CDR3 consists of 15 residues. Germline lookup yields CDR1 MNHEY and CDR2 SMNVEV (reference sequence). The CDR3 DNA follows: TGTGCCAGCAGTTTACAGGCTTATAGCAATCAGCCCCAGCATTTT. It yields the protein CASSLQAYSNQPQHF.

This chain links TRBV9 with TRBJ2-2, with a possible D match to TRBD1 (5 bases). The germline V and J ends were trimmed by 4 bases and 4 bases, with 14 bases remaining between them. The V gene's germline CDR1 is SGDLS and CDR2 YYNGEE. This CDR3 has 15 amino acids. The CDR3 loop reads CASSLDQGPTGELFF. CDR3 nucleotides: TGTGCCAGCAGCCTAGACCAGGGTCCCACCGGGGAGCTGTTTTTT.

The V and J genes are TRBV28 and TRBJ1-2, with D perhaps matching TRBD1 (5 bases). The CDR3 sequence is 14 residues long. Germline V gene lookup returns CDR1 MDHEN and CDR2 SYDVKM. Trimming took off 6 bases at V and 4 bases at J, with 15 bases between the two ends. The CDR3: CASSARGFGYGYTF. The CDR3 DNA follows: TGTGCCAGCAGCGCTCGGGGGTTCGGCTATGGCTACACCTTC.

The chain joins TRBV5-1 to TRBJ1-2; TRBD1 is a possible D gene (6 bases). Germline V gives CDR1 SGHRS, CDR2 YFSETQ. V dropped 0 bases and J dropped 5 bases, with 14 bases sitting between them. The CDR3 spans 15 residues. Here the CDR3 DNA reads TGCGCCAGCAGCTTGGGACAGGAAACTATTTATGGCTACACCTTC. Protein product: CASSLGQETIYGYTF.

There are a few counts of this clone. This chain connects TRBV7-9 to TRBJ2-5; no firm D call. Germline values: CDR1 SEHNR, CDR2 FQNEAQ (reference sequence). CDR3 size: 13 residues. V dropped 2 bases and J dropped 2 bases, with 6 bases sitting between them. The CDR3 DNA reads TGTGCCAGCAGCTTACAACAGCAAGAGACCCAGTACTTC. This gives the protein CASSLQQQETQYF.

This clone was counted a few times. J is TRBJ1-4 and V is TRBV18; possible D gene TRBD1, 6 bases. Germline V gene data show CDR1 as KGHSH and CDR2 as LQKENI. CDR3 length equals 15 residues. Trimming stripped 6 bases from V and 3 bases from J, with 14 bases between. The CDR3 loop is CASSPRQAANEKLFF. The DNA of the CDR3 is TGTGCCAGCTCGCCTCGACAGGCGGCTAATGAAAAACTGTTTTTT.

This chain links TRBV7-6 with TRBJ2-6; D is ambiguous. CDR1 is SGHVS, CDR2 FNYEAQ, per germline. This CDR3 spans 16 amino acids. Trimming stripped 5 bases from V and 0 bases from J, with 11 bases between. CDR3 DNA: TGTGCCAGCAGCCCGAGCGTCCACTCTGGGGCCAACGTCCTGACTTTC. Its translation: CASSPSVHSGANVLTF.

The chain has TRBV7-2 and TRBJ1-3; 7 bases align to TRBD1. The junction had 1 base not matched to a gene; V was cut back by 3 bases and J by 2 bases. The germline CDR1 and CDR2 sequences are SGHTA and FQGNSA. The CDR3 runs 14 residues. CDR3 nucleotide sequence: TGTGCCAGCAGCTTGACAGGGACTGGAAACACCATATATTTT. This encodes CASSLTGTGNTIYF.

The J gene is TRBJ2-1, the V gene TRBV10-2, with TRBD2 identical over 10 bases. Germline CDR1 reads WSHSY; CDR2 reads SAAADI. After removal of 8 bases from V and 0 bases from J, the junction contained 1 base not matched to a gene. The CDR3 loop spans 14 amino acids. In DNA, the CDR3 is TGCGCCAGCTCTAGCGGGAGCTCCTACAATGAGCAGTTCTTC. Encoded protein: CASSSGSSYNEQFF.

This chain links TRBV9 with TRBJ2-5; D ambiguous. Germline values: CDR1 SGDLS, CDR2 YYNGEE. With 1 base removed from V and 2 bases from J, the gap between germline ends came to 6 bases. This CDR3 contains 13 residues. The CDR3 DNA reads TGTGCCAGCAGCGTAAATCCTCAAGAGACCCAGTACTTC. This gives the protein CASSVNPQETQYF.

The chain combines TRBV19 with TRBJ1-3; D is unclear. Trimming shortened V by 6 bases and J by 2 bases, and 17 bases separated the two germline ends. Germline V gene lookup returns CDR1 LNHDA and CDR2 SQIVND (reference sequence). The CDR3 sequence is 16 residues long. CDR3 sequence: CASSLRLPSTGNTIYF. CDR3 coding DNA: TGTGCCAGTAGCCTCCGACTCCCCTCCACTGGAAACACCATATATTTT.

A few counts support this clone. The chain uses TRBV6-5 and TRBJ1-2; 7 bases fit TRBD1. Germline V CDR1 and CDR2: MNHEY, SVGAGI. The CDR3 totals 15 residues. Trimming removed 5 bases from V and 7 bases from J; junction bases left unmatched: 13. The DNA for the CDR3 is TGTGCCAGCAGTCGCTCAGGGGGGCGCGTTGGTGGCTACACCTTC. This gives the protein CASSRSGGRVGGYTF.